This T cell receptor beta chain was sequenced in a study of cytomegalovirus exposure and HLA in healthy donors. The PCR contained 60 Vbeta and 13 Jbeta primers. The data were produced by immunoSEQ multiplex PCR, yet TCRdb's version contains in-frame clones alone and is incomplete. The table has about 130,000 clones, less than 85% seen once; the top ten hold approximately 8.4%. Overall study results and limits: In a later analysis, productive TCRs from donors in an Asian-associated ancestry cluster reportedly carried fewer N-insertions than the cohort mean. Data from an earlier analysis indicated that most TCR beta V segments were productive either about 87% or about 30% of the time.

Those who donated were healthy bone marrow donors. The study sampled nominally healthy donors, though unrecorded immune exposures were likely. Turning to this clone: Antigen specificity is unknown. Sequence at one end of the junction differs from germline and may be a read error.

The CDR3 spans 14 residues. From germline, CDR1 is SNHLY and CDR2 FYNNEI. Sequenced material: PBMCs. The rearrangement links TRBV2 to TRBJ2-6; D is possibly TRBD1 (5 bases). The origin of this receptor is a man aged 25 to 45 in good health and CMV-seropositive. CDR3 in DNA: TGTGCCAGCACGACTGACTCTGGGGCCAACGGCCTGACTTTC. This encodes CASTTDSGANGLTF.